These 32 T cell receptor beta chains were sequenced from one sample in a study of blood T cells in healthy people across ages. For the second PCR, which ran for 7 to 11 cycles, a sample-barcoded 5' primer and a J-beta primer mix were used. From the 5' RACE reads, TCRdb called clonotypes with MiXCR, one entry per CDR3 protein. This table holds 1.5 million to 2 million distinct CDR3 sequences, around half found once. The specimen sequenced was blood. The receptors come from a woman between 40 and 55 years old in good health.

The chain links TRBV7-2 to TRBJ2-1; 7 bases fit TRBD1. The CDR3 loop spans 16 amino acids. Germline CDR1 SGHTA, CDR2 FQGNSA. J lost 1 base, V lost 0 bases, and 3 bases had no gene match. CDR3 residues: CASSLAETGSYNEQFF. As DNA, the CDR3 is TGTGCCAGCAGCTTAGCTGAGACAGGGTCCTACAATGAGCAGTTCTTC.

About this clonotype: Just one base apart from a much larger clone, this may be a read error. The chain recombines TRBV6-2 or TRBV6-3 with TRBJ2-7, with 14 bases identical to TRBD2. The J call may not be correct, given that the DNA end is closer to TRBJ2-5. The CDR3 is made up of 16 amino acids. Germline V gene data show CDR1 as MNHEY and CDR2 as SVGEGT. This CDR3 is CASSYGTSGGQGTQYF. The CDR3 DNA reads TGTGCCAGCAGTTACGGGACTAGCGGGGGACAAGGGACCCAGTACTTC.

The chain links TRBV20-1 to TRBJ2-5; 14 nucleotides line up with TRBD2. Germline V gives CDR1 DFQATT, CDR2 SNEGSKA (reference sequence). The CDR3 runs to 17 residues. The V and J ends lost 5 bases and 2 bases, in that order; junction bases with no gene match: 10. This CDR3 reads CSAGLAGGSSWQETQYF. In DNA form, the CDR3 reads TGCAGTGCTGGACTAGCGGGGGGTTCCAGTTGGCAAGAGACCCAGTACTTC.

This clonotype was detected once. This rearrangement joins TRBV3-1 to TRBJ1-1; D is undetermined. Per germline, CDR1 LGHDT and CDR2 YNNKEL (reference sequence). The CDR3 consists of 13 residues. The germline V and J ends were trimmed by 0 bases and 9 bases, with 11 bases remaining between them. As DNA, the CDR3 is TGTGCCAGCAGCCAAGATTCGGGCATCAAAGCTTTCTTT. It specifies CASSQDSGIKAFF.

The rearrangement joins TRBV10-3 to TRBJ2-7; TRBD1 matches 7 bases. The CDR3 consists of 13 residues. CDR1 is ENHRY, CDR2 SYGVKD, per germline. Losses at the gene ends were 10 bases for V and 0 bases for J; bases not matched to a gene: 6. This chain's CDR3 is CATNRGSSYEQYF. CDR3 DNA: TGTGCCACCAACAGGGGAAGCTCCTACGAGCAGTACTTC.

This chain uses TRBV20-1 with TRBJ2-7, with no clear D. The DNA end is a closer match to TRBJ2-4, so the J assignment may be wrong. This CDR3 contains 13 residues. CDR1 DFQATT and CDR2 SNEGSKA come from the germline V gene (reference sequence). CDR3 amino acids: CSASQVVGNIQYF. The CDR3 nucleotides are TGCAGTGCTAGCCAGGTTGTAGGGAACATTCAGTACTTC.

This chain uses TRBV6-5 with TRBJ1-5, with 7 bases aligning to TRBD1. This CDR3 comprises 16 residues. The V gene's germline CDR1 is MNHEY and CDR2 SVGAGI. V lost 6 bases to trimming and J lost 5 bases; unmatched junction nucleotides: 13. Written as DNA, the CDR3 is TGTGCCAGCAGCCCCCGACAGGGTGTTGCGTATCAGCCCCAGCATTTT. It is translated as CASSPRQGVAYQPQHF.

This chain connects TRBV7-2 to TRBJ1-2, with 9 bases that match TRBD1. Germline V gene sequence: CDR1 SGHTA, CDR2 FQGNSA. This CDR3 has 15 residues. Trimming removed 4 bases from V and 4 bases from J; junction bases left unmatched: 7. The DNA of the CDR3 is TGTGCCAGCAGCTCCGGGACAGGGAGGGTCTATGGCTACACCTTC. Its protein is CASSSGTGRVYGYTF.

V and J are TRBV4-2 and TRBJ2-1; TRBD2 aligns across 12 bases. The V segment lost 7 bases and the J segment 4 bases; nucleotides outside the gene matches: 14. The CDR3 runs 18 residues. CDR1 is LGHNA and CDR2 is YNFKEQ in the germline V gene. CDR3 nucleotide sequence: TGTGCCAGCATACTTCTAGCGGGGGGGCGGGGTCGGTACAATGAGCAGTTCTTC. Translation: CASILLAGGRGRYNEQFF.

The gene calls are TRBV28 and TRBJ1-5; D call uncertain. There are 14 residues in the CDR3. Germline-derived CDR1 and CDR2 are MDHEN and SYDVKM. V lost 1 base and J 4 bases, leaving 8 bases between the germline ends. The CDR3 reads CASSLSYGNQPQHF. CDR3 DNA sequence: TGTGCCAGCAGTTTATCTTACGGGAATCAGCCCCAGCATTTT.

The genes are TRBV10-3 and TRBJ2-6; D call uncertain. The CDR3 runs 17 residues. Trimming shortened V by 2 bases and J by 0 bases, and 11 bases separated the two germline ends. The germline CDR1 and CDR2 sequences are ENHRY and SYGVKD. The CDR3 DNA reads TGTGCCATCAGTGAGCGTCAGGCGACCTCTGGGGCCAACGTCCTGACTTTC. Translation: CAISERQATSGANVLTF.

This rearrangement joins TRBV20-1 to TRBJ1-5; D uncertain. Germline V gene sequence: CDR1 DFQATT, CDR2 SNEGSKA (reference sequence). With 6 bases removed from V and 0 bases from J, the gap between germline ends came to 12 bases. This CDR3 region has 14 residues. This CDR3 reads CSARTGYSNQPQHF. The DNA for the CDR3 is TGCAGTGCCCGGACGGGCTATAGCAATCAGCCCCAGCATTTT.

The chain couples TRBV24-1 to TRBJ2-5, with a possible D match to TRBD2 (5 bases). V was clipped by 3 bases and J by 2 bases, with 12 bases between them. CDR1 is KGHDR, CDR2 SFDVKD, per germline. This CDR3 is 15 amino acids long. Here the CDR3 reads CATSDTTTTQETQYF. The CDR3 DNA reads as TGTGCCACCAGTGATACAACGACTACGCAAGAGACCCAGTACTTC.

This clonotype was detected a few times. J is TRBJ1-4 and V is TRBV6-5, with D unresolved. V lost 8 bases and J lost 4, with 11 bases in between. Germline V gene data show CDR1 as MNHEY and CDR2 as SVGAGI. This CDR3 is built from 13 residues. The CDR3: CASGRQYNEKLFF. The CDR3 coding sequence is TGTGCCAGCGGGAGGCAGTATAATGAAAAACTGTTTTTT.

This chain's CDR3 is CASILGGSGYTF. For the CDR3, the DNA is TGTGCCAGCATTCTAGGGGGTTCGGGCTACACCTTC. The chain has TRBV6-6 and TRBJ1-2, with D possibly being TRBD1 (6 bases). Trimming left V 7 bases short and J 8 bases short, with 14 bases between. The germline V gene encodes CDR1 MNHNY and CDR2 SVGAGI (reference sequence). The CDR3 loop spans 12 amino acids.

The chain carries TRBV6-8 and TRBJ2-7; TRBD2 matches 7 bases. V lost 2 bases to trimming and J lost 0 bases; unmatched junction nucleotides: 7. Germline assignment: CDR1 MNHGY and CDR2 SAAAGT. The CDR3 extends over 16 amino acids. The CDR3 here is CASSYPPGLPSYEQYF. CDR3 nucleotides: TGTGCCAGCAGTTACCCCCCGGGACTACCCTCCTACGAGCAGTACTTC.

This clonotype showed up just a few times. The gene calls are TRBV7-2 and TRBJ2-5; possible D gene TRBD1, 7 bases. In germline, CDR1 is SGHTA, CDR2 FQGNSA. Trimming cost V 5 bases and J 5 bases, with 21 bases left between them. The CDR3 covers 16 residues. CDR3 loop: CASSKGGTVSLETQYF. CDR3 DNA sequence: TGTGCCAGCAGCAAAGGGGGGACAGTATCTTTGGAGACCCAGTACTTC. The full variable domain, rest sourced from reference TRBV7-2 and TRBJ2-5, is GAGVSQSPSNKVTEKGKDVELRCDPISGHTALYWYRQSLGQGLEFLIYFQGNSAPDKSGLPSDRFSAERTGGSVSTLTIQRTQQEDSAVYLCASSKGGTVSLETQYFGPGTRLLVL.

CDR3 protein: CAAQRDAAGFNNEQFF. CDR3 DNA: TGTGCCGCGCAAAGAGACGCAGCGGGATTTAACAATGAGCAGTTCTTC. The chain links TRBV10-3 to TRBJ2-1; 7 bases agree with TRBD2. The germline gives CDR1 ENHRY, CDR2 SYGVKD. CDR3 length equals 16 residues. V dropped 11 bases and J dropped 5; count of bases not matched to a gene: 18.

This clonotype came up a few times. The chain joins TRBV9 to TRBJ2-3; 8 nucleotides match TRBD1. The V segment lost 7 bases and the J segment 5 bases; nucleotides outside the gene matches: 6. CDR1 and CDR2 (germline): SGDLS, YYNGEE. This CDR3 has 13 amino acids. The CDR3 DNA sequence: TGTGCCAGCCGCACAGGGGGTGAAGATACGCAGTATTTT. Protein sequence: CASRTGGEDTQYF.

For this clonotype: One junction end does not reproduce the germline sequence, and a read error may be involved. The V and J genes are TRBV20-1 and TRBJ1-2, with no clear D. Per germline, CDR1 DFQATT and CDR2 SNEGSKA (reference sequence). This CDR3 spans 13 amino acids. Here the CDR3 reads CNAYLGFNYGYTF. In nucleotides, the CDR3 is TGCAATGCTTACCTGGGGTTCAACTATGGCTACACCTTC.

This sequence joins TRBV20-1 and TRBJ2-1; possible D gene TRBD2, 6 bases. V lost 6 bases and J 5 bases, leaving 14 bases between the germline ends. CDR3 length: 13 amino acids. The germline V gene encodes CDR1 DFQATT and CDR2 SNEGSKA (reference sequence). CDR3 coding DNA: TGCAGTGCCGCCGGGACTCTGCACAATGAGCAGTTCTTC. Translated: CSAAGTLHNEQFF.

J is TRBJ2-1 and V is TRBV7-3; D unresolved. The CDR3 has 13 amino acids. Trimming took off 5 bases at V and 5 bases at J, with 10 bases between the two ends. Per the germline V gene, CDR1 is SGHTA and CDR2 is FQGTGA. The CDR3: CASSPTPNNEQFF. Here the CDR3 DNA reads TGTGCCAGCAGCCCAACCCCGAACAATGAGCAGTTCTTC.

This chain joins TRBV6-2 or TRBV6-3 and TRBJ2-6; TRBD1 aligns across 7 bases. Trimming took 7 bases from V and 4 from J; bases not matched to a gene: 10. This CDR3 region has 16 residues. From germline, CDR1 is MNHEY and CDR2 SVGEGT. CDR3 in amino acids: CASIKYRGSGANVLTF. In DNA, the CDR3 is TGTGCCAGCATCAAATACAGGGGTTCAGGGGCCAACGTCCTGACTTTC.

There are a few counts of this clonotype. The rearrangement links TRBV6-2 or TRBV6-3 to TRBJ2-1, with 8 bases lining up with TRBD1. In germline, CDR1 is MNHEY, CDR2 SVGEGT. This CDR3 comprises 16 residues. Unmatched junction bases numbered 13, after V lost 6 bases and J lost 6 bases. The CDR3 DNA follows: TGTGCCAGCAGCGACGGGTCCAGGGGGCAAACCAATGAGCAGTTCTTC. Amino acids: CASSDGSRGQTNEQFF.

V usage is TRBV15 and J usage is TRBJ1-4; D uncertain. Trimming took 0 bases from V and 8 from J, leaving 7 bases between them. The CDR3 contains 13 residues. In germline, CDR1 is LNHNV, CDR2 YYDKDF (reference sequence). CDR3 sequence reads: CATSRDREEKLFF. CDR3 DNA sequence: TGTGCCACCAGCAGAGATAGGGAGGAAAAACTGTTTTTT.

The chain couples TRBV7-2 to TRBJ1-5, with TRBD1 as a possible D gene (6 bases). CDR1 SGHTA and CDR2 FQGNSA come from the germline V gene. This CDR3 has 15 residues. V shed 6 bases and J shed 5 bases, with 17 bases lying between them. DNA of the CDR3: TGTGCCAGCAGACCTACAGGGAACGTCGATCAGCCCCAGCATTTT. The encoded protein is CASRPTGNVDQPQHF.

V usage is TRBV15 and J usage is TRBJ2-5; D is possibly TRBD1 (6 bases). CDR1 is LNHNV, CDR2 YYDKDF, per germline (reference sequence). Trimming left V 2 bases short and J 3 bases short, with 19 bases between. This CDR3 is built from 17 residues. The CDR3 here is CATSRHTPGTQEETQYF. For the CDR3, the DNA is TGTGCCACCAGCAGACACACCCCCGGGACACAGGAAGAGACCCAGTACTTC.

The CDR3 DNA reads TGTGCCATCAGTGAGTCCTCCGGGACAGCTGCAACTAATGAAAAACTGTTTTTT. This gives the protein CAISESSGTAATNEKLFF. The V and J genes are TRBV10-3 and TRBJ1-4; the match to TRBD1 covers 7 bases. Germline V lookup: CDR1 ENHRY, CDR2 SYGVKD. CDR3 size: 18 residues. The ends lost 0 bases at V and 0 bases at J; junction bases unmatched: 7.

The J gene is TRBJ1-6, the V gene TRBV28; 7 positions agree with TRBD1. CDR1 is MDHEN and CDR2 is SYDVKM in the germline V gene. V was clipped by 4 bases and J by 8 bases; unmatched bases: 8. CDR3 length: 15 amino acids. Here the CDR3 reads CASSSWTGADSPLHF. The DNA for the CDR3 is TGTGCCAGCAGTTCCTGGACAGGCGCTGATTCACCCCTCCACTTT.

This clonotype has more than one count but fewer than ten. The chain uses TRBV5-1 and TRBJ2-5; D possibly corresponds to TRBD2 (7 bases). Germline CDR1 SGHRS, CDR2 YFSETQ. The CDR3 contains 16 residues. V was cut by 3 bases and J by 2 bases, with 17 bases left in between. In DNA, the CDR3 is TGCGCCAGCAGCTACCGCTTGGGAGGGGGTCAAGAGACCCAGTACTTC. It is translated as CASSYRLGGGQETQYF.

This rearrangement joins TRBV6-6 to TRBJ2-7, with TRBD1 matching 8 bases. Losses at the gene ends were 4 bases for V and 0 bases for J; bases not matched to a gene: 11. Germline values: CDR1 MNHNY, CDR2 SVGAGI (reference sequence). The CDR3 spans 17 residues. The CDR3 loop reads CASSSRPDRAFSYEQYF. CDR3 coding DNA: TGTGCCAGCAGTTCCCGGCCGGACAGGGCTTTCTCCTACGAGCAGTACTTC.

The CDR3 protein is CASSNLGLVEFF. In nucleotides, the CDR3 is TGTGCCAGCAGTAACTTGGGACTAGTAGAGTTCTTC. The gene calls are TRBV2 and TRBJ2-1, with TRBD2 matching over 8 bases. Germline loops: CDR1 SNHLY, CDR2 FYNNEI. The CDR3 length is 12 residues. The V and J ends lost 5 bases and 14 bases, in that order; junction bases with no gene match: 8. The complete variable domain, with remaining parts taken from reference TRBV2 and TRBJ2-1, reads EPEVTQTPSHQVTQMGQEVILRCVPISNHLYFYWYRQILGQKVEFLVSFYNNEISEKSEIFDDQFSVERPDGSNFTLKIRSTKLEDSAMYFCASSNLGLVEFFGPGTRLTVL.